This T cell receptor (beta chain) stems from a study of blood T cell repertoires in COVID-19. Some clones are missing from TCRdb's copy, which holds only in-frame ones; the method was immunoSEQ multiplex PCR. The sample lists about 62,000 clones, 86% occurring once. There are 12 residues in the CDR3. The germline V and J ends were trimmed by 3 bases and 1 base, with 3 bases remaining between them. The germline gives CDR1 MNHNS, CDR2 SASEGT. The sequencing sample was made of peripheral blood. The chain uses TRBV6-1 and TRBJ1-2, with unresolved D. This receptor was identified in a woman of 80 years or more with acute or convalescent COVID-19. The CDR3 nucleotides read TGTGCCAGCAGTGAGCGTAACTATGGCTACACCTTC. It is translated as CASSERNYGYTF.